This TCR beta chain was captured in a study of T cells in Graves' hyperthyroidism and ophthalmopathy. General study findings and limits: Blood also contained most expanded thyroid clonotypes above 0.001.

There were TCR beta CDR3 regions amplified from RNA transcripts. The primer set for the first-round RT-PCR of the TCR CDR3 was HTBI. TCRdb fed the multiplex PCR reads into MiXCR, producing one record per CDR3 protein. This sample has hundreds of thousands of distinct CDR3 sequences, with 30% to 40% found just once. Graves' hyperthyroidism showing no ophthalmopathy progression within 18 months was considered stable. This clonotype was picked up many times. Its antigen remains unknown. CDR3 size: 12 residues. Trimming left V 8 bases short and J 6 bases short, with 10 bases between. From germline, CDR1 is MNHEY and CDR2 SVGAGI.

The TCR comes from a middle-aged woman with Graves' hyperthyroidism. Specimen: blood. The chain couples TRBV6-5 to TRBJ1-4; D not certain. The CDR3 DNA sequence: TGTGCCAGCCACACGGCGGATGAAAAACTGTTTTTT. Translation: CASHTADEKLFF.